This T cell receptor beta chain was documented in a study of T-cell reconstitution after alpha-beta-depleted transplantation in children. The TCRbeta library was prepared with unique molecular identifiers. TCRdb re-derived calls from the PCR reads in MiXCR, one entry per CDR3 protein. Of 450,000 to 600,000 distinct CDR3 sequences in the sample, approximately 32% are singletons; the top ten hold more than 2%. The CDR3 contains 14 residues. V gave up 4 bases and J gave up 3 bases, with 14 bases separating them. Germline loops: CDR1 SGHRS, CDR2 YFSETQ. The sequences come from PBMCs from the stem cell graft donor, collected from the stem cell graft. The source is a human donor who donated a stem cell graft to a child with aplastic anemia. The V call is TRBV5-1, the J call TRBJ2-7; D is ambiguous. DNA of the CDR3: TGCGCCAGCAGCCACGGCTCCTCGATCTACGAGCAGTACTTC. As protein: CASSHGSSIYEQYF.